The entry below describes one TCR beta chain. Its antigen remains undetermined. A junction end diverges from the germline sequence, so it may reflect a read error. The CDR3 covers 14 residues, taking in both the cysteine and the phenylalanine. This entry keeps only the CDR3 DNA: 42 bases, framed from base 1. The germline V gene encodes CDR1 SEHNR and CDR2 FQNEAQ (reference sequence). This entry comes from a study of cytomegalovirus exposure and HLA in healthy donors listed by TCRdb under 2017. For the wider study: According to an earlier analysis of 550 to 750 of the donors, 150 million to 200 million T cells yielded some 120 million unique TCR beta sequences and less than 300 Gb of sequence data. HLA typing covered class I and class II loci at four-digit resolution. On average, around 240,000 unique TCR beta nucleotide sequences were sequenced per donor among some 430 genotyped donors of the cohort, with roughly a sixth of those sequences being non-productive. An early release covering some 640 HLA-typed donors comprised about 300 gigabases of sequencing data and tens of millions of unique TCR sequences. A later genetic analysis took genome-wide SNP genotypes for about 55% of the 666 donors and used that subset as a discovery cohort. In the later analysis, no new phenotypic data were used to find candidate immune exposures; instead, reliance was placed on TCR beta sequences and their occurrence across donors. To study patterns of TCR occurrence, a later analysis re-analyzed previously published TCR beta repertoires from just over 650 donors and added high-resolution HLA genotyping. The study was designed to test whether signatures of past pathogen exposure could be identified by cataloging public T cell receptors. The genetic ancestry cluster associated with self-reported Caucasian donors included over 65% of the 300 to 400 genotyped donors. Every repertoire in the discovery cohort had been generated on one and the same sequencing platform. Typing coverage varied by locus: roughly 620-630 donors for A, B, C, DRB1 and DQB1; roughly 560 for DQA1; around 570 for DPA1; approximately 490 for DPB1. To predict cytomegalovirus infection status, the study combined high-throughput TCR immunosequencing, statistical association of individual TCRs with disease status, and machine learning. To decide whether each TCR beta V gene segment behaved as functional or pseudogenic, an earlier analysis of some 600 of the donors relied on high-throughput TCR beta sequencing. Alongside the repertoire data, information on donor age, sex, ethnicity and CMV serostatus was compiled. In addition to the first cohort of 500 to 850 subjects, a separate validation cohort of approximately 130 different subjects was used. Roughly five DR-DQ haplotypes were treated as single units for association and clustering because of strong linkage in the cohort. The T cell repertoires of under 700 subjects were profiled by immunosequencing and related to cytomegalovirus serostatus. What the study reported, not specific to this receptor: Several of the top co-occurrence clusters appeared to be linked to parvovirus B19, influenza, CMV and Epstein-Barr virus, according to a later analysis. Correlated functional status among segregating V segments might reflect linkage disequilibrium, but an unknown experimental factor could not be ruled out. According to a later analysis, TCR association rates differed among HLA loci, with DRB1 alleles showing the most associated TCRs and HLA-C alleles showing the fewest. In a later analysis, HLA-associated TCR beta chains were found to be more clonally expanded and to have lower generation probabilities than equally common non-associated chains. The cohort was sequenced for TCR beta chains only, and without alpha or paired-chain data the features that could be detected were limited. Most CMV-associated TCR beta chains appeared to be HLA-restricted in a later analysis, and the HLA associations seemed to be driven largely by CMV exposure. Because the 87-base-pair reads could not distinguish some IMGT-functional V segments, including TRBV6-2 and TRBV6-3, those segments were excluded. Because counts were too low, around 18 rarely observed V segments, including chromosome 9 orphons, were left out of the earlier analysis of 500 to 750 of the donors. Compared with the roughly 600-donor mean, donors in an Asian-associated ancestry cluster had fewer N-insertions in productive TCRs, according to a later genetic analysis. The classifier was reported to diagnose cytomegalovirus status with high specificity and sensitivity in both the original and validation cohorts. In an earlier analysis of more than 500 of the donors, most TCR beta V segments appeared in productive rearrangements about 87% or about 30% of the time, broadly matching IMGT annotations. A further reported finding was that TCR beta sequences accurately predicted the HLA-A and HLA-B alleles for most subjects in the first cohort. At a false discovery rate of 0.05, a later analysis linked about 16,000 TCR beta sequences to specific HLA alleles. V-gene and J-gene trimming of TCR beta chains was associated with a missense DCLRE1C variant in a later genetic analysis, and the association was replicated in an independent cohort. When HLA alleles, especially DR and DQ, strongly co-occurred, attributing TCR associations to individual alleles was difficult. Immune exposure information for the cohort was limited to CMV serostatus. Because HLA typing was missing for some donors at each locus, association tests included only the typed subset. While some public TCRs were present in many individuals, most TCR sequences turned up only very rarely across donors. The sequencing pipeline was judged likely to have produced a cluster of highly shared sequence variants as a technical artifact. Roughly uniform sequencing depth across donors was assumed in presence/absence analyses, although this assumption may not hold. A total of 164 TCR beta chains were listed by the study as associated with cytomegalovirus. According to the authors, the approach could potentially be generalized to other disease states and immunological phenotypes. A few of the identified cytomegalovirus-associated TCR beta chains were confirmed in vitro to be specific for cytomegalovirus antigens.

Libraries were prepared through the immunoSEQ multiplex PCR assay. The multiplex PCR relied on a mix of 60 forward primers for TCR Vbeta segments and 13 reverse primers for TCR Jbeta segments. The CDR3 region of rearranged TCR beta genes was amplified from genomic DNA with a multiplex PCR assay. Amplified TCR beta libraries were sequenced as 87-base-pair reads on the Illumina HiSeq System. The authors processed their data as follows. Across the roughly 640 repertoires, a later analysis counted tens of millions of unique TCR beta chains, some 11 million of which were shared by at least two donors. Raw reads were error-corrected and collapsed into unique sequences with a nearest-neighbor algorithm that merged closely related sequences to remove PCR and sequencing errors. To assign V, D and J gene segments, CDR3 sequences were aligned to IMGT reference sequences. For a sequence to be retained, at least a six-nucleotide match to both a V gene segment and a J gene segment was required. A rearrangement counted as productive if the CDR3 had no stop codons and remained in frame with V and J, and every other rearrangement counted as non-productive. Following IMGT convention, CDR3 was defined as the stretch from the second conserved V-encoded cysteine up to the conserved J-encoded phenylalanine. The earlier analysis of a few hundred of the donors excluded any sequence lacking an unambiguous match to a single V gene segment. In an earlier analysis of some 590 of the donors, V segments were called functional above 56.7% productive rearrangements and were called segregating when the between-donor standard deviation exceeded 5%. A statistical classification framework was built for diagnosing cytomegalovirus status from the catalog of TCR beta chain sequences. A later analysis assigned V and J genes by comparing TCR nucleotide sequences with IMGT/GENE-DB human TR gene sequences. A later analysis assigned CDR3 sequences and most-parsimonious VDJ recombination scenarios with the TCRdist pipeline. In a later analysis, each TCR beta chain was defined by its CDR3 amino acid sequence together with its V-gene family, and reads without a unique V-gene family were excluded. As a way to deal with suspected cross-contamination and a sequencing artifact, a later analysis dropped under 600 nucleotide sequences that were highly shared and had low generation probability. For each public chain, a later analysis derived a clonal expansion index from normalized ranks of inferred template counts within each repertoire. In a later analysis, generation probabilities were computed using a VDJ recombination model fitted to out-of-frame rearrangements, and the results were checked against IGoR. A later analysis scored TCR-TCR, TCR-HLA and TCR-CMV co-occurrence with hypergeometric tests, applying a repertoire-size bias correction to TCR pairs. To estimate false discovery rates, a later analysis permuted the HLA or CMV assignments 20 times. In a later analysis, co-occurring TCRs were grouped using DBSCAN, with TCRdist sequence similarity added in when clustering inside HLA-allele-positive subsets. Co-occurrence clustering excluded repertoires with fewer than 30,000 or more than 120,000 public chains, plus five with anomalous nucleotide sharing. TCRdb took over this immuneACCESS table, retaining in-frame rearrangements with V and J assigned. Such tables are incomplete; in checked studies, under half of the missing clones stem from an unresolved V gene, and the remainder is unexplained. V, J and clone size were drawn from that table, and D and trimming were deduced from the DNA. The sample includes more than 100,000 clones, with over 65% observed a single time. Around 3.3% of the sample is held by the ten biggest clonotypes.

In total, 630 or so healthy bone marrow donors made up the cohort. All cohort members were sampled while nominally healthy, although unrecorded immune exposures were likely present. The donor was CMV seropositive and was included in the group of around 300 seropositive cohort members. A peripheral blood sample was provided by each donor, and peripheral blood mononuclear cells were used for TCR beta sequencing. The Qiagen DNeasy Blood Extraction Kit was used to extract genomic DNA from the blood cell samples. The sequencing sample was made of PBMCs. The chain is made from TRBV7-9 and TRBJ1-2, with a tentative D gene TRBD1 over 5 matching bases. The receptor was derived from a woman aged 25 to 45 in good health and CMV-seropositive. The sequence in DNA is TGTTCCAGCAGCCCAGGCAGGGCTAACTATGGCTACACCTTC. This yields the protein CSSSPGRANYGYTF.